This TCR beta chain was recovered during a study of T-cell reconstitution after alpha-beta-depleted transplantation in children. There are many counts of this clonotype. No antigen is known for it. The TCRbeta library was prepared with unique molecular identifiers. A single record per CDR3 protein comes from TCRdb applying MiXCR to the PCR reads. The sample has fewer than 700,000 distinct CDR3 sequences, about 21% seen once. General study findings and limits: Most T-cell counts and diversity one year after the transplant came from T cells that were newly produced.

This CDR3 has 13 amino acids. V lost 1 base, J lost 2 bases, and 5 bases lay in between. J is TRBJ1-1 and V is TRBV12-3 or TRBV12-4, with unresolved D. This specimen was PBMCs, mostly from graft donor cells, taken 360 days after TCRalphabeta/CD19-depleted stem cell transplant. This clonotype originated in a boy under three years old who had a stem cell transplant for acute myeloid leukemia, so the T cells may come from the graft donor. The CDR3 sequence: CASSLGDNTEAFF. The DNA for the CDR3 is TGTGCCAGCAGTTTAGGCGATAACACTGAAGCTTTCTTT.